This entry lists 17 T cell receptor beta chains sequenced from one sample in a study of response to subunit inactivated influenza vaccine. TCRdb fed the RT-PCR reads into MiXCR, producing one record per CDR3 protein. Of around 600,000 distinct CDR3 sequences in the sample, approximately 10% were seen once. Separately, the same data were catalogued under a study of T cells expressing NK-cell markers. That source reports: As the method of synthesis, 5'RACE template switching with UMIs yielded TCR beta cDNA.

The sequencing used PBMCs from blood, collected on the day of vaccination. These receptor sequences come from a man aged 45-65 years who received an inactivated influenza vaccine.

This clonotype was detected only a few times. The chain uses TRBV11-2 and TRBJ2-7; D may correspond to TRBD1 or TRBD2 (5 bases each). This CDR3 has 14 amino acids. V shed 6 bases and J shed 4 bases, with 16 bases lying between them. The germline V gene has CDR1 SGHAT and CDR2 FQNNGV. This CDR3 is CASSPGTLGYEQYF. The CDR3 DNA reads TGTGCCAGCAGTCCAGGGACCCTGGGGTACGAGCAGTACTTC.

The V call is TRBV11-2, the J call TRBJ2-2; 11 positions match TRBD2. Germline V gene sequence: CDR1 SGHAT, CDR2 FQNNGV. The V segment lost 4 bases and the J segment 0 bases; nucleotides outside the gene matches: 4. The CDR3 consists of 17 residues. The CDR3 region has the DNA TGTGCCAGCAGCTCCGCGGGACTAGCGGCGAACACCGGGGAGCTGTTTTTT. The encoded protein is CASSSAGLAANTGELFF.

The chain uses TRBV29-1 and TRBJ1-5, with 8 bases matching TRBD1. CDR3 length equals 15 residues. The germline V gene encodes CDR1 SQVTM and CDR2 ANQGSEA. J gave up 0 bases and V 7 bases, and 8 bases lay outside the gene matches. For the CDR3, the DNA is TGCAGCGCCATCTCAGGGGGCGATAGCAATCAGCCCCAGCATTTT. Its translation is CSAISGGDSNQPQHF.

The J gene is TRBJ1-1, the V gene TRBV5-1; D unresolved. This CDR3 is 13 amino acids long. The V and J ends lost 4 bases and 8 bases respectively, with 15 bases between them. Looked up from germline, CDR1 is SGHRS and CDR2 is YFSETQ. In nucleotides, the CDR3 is TGCGCCAGCAGCCGGATCCCCAGTAACGAAGCTTTCTTT. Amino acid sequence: CASSRIPSNEAFF.

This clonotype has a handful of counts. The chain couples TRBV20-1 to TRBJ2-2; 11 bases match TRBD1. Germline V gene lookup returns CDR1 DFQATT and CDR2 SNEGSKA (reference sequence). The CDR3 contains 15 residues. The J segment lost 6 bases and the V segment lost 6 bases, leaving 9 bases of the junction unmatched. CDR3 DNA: TGCAGTGCACTCACCGGACAGGGGGCTTCCGGGGAGCTGTTTTTT. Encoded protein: CSALTGQGASGELFF.

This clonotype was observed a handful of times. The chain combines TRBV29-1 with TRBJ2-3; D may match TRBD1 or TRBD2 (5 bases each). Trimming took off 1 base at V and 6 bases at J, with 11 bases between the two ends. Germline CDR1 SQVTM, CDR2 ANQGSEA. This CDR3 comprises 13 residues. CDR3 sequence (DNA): TGCAGCGTTGAAGGGCCGGGGCCCGATACGCAGTATTTT. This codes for CSVEGPGPDTQYF.

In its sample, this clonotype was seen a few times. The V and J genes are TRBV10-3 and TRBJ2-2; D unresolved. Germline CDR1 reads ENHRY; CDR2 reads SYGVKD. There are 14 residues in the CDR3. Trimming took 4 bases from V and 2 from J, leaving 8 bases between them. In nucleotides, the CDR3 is TGTGCCATCAGTGGGGATACTAACACCGGGGAGCTGTTTTTT. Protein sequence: CAISGDTNTGELFF.

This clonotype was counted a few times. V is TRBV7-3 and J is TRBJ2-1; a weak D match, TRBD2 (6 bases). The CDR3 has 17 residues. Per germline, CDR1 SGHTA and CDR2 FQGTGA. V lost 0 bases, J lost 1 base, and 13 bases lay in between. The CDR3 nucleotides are TGTGCCAGCAGCTTAACAGGGGCTAGCGCATCCTACAATGAGCAGTTCTTC. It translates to CASSLTGASASYNEQFF.

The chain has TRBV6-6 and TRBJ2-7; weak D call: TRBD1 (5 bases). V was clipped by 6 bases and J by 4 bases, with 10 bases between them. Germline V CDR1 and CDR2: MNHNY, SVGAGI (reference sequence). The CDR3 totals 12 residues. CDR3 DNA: TGTGCCAGCAGCAGGGTTAAATACGAGCAGTACTTC. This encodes CASSRVKYEQYF.

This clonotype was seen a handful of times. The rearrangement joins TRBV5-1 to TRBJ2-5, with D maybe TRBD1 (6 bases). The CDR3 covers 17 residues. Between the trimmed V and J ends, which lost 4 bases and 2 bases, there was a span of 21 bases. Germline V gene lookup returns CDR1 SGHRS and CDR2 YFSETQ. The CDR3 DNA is TGCGCCAGCAGCACTGGGGGCAGGGGCGGTTATCAAGAGACCCAGTACTTC. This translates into CASSTGGRGGYQETQYF.

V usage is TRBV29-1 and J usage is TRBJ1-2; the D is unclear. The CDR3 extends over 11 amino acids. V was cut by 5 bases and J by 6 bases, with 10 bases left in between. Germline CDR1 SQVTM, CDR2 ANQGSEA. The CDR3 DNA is TGCAGCGTTCGTACAGAGAATGGCTACACCTTC. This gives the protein CSVRTENGYTF.

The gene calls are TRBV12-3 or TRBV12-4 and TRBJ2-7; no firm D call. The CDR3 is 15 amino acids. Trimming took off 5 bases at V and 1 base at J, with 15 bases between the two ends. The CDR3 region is CASSLRPAVSYEQYF. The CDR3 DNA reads TGTGCCAGCAGTCTGCGACCAGCCGTTTCCTACGAGCAGTACTTC.

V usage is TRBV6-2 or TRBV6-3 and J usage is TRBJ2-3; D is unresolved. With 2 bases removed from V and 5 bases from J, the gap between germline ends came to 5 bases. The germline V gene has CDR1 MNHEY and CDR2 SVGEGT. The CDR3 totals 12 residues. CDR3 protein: CASSYKGDTQYF. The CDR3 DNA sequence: TGTGCCAGCAGTTACAAGGGAGATACGCAGTATTTT.

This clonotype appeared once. The CDR3, as DNA: TGTGCCACCAGCAGAGAAAAGGGGAATACCTACGAGCAGTACTTC. The encoded protein is CATSREKGNTYEQYF. The rearrangement uses TRBV15 and TRBJ2-7, with TRBD1 as a possible D gene (5 bases). The ends were cut back, 0 bases at V and 2 bases at J, with 11 bases in the middle. The CDR3 covers 15 residues. The germline gives CDR1 LNHNV, CDR2 YYDKDF (reference sequence).

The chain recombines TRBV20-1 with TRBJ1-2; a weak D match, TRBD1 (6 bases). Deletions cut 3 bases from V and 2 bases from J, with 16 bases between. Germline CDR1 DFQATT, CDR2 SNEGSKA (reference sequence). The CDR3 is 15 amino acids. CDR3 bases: TGCAGTGCTAGGACCCGGACAGACGGGAACTATGGCTACACCTTC. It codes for CSARTRTDGNYGYTF.

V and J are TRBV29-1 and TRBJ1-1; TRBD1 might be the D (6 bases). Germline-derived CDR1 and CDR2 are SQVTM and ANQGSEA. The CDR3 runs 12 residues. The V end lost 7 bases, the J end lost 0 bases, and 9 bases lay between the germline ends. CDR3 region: CSAGQLNTEAFF. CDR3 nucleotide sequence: TGCAGCGCCGGACAGTTGAACACTGAAGCTTTCTTT. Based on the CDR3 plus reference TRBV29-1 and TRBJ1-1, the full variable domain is SAVISQKPSRDICQRGTSLTIQCQVDSQVTMMFWYRQQPGQSLTLIATANQGSEATYESGFVIDKFPISRPNLTFSTLTVSNMSPEDSSIYLCSAGQLNTEAFFGQGTRLTVV.

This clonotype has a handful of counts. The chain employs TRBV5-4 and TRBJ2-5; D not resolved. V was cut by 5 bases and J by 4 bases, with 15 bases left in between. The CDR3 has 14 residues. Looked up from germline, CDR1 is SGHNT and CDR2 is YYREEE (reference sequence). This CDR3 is CASSSRRTGETQYF. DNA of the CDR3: TGTGCCAGCAGTTCCAGGCGGACGGGAGAGACCCAGTACTTC.